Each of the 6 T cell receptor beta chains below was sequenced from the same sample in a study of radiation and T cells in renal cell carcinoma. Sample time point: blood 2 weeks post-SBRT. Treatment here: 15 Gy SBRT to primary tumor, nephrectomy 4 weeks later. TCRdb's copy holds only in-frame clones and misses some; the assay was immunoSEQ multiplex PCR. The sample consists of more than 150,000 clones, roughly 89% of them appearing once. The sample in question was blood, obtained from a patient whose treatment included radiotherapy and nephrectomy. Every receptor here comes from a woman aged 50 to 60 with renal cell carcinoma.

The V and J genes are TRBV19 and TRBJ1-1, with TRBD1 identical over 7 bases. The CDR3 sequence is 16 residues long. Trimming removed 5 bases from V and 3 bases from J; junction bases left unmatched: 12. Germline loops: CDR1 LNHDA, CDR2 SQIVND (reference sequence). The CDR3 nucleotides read TGTGCCAGTAGTGCCCCGACAGGGAGGGGCGACACTGAAGCTTTCTTT. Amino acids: CASSAPTGRGDTEAFF.

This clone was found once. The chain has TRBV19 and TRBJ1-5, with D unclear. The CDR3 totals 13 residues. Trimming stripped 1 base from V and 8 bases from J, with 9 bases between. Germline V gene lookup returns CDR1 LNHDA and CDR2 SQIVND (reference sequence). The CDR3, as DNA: TGTGCCAGTAGTATAGTTTCTGATGAGCCCCAGCATTTT. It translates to CASSIVSDEPQHF.

For the CDR3, the DNA is TGTGCCAGCAGTGACAGGGGGTCCCGCACAGATACGCAGTATTTT. Its protein is CASSDRGSRTDTQYF. V and J are TRBV2 and TRBJ2-3, with 7 bases fitting TRBD1. J lost 1 base, V lost 3 bases, and 4 bases had no gene match. The CDR3 covers 15 residues. The germline gives CDR1 SNHLY, CDR2 FYNNEI.

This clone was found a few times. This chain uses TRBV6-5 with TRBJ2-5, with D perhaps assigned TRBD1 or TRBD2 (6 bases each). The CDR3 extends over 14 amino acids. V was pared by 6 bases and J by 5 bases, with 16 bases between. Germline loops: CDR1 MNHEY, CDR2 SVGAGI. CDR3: CASRNLVGGETQYF. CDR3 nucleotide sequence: TGTGCCAGCAGAAATCTAGTAGGGGGGGAGACCCAGTACTTC.

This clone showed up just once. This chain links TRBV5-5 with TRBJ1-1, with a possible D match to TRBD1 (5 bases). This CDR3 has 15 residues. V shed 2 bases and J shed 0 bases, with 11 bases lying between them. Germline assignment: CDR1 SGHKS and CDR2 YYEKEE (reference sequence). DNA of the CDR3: TGTGCCAGCAGCTTCTTTGGGGGTTTGAACACTGAAGCTTTCTTT. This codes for CASSFFGGLNTEAFF. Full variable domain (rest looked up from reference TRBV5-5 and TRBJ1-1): DAGVTQSPTHLIKTRGQQVTLRCSPISGHKSVSWYQQVLGQGPQFIFQYYEKEERGRGNFPDRFSARQFPNYSSELNVNALLLGDSALYLCASSFFGGLNTEAFFGQGTRLTVV.

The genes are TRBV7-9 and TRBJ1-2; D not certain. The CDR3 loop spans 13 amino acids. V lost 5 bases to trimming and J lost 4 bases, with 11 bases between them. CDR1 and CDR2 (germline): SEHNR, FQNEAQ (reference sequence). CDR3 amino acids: CASSDSLGYGYTF. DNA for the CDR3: TGTGCCAGCAGCGATTCGCTGGGCTATGGCTACACCTTC. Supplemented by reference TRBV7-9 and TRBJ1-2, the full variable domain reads DTGVSQNPRHKITKRGQNVTFRCDPISEHNRLYWYRQTLGQGPEFLTYFQNEAQLEKSRLLSDRFSAERPKGSFSTLEIQRTEQGDSAMYLCASSDSLGYGYTFGSGTRLTVV.